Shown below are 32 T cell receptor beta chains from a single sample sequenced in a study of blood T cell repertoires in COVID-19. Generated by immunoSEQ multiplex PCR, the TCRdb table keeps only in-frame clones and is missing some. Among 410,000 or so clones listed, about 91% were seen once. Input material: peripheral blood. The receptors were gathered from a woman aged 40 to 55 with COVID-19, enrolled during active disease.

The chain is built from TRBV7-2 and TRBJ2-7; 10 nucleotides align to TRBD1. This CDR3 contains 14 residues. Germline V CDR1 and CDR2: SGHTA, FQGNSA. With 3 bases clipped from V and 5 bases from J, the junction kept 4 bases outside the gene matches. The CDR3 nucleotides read TGTGCCAGCAGCTTTCCGGGACAGGGGAACGAGCAGTACTTC. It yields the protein CASSFPGQGNEQYF.

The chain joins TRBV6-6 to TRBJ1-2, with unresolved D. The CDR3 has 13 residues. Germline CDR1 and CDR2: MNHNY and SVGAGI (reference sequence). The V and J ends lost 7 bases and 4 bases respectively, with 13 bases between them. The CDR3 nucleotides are TGTGCCAGCACCTACACGCAGGCCTATGGCTACACCTTC. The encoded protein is CASTYTQAYGYTF.

CDR3 nucleotide sequence: TGTGCCAGCAGCTTAAGAGGGCCACCCCTCCACTTT. Amino acid sequence: CASSLRGPPLHF. The chain combines TRBV7-2 with TRBJ1-6; D not certain. Germline V gene lookup returns CDR1 SGHTA and CDR2 FQGNSA. The CDR3 has 12 amino acids. V was cut by 2 bases and J by 11 bases, with 7 bases left in between.

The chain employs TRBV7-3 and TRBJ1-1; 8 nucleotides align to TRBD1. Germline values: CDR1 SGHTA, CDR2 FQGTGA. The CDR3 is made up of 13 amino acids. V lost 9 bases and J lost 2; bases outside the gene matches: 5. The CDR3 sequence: CASRQGINTEAFF. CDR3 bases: TGTGCCAGTAGACAGGGGATTAACACTGAAGCTTTCTTT.

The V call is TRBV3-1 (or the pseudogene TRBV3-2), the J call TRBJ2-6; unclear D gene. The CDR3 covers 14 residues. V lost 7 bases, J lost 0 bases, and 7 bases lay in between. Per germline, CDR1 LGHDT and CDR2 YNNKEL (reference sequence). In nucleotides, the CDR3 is TGTGCCAGCACACAGAACTCTGGGGCCAACGTCCTGACTTTC. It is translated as CASTQNSGANVLTF.

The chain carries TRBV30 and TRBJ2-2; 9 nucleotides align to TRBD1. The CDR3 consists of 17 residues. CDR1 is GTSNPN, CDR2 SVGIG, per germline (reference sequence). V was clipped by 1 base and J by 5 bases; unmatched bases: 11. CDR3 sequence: CAWSDYPGQGGTGELFF. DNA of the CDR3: TGTGCCTGGAGTGACTATCCGGGACAGGGAGGGACCGGGGAGCTGTTTTTT.

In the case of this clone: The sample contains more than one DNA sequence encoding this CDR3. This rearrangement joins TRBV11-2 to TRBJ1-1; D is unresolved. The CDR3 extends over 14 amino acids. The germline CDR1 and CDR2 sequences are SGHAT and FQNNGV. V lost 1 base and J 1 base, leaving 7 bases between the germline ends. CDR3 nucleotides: TGTGCCAGCAGCTTAGTCCGGGGGAACACTGAAGCTTTCTTT. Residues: CASSLVRGNTEAFF.

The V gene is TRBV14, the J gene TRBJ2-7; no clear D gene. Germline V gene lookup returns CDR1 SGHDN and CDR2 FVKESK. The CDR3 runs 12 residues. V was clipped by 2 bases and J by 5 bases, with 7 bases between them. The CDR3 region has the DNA TGTGCCAGCAGCCAATTTGTAAACGAGCAGTACTTC. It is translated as CASSQFVNEQYF.

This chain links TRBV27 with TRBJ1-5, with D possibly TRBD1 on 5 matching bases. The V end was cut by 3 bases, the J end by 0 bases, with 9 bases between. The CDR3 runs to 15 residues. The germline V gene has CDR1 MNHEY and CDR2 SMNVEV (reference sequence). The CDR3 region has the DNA TGTGCCAGCAGTTTGACAGTTTATAGCAATCAGCCCCAGCATTTT. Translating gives CASSLTVYSNQPQHF.

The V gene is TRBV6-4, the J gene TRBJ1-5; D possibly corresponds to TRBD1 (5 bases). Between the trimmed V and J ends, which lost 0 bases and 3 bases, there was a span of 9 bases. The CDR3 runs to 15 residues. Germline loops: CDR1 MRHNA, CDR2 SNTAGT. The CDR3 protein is CASSDSGRTNQPQHF. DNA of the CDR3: TGTGCCAGCAGTGACTCGGGGCGGACCAATCAGCCCCAGCATTTT.

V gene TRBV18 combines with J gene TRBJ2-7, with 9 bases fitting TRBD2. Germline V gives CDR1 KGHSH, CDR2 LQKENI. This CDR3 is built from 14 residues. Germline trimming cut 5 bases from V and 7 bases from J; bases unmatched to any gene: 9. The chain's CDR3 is CASSSGLADREQYF. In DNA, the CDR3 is TGTGCCAGCTCATCGGGACTAGCCGATCGAGAGCAGTACTTC. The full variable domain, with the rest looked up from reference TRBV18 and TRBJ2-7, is NAGVMQNPRHLVRRRGQEARLRCSPMKGHSHVYWYRQLPEEGLKFMVYLQKENIIDESGMPKERFSAEFPKEGPSILRIQQVVRGDSAAYFCASSSGLADREQYFGPGTRLTVT.

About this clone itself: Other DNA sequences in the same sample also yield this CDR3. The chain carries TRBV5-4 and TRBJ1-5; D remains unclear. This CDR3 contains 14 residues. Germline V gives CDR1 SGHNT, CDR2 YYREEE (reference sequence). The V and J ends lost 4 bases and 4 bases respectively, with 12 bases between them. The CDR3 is CASSPDSSNQPQHF. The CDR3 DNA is TGTGCCAGCAGCCCGGACTCCTCGAATCAGCCCCAGCATTTT.

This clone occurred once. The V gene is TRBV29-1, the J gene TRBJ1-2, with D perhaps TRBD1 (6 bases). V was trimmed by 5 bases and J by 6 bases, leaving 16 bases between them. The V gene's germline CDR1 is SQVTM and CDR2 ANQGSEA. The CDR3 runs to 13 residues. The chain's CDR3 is CSVNRVTVDGYTF. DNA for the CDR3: TGCAGCGTTAACAGGGTAACGGTTGATGGCTACACCTTC.

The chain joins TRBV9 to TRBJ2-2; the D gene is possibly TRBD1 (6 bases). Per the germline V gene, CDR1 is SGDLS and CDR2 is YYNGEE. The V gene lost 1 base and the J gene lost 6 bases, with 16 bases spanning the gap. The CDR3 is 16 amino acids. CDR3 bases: TGTGCCAGCAGCGTATTTCACGGACAGCTCGCCGGGGAGCTGTTTTTT. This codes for CASSVFHGQLAGELFF.

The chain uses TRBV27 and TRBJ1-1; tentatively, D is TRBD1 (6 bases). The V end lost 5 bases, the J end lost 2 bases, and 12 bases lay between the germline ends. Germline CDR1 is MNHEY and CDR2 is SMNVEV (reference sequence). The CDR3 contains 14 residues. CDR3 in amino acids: CASSPGQFNTEAFF. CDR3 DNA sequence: TGTGCCAGCAGTCCCGGACAGTTCAACACTGAAGCTTTCTTT.

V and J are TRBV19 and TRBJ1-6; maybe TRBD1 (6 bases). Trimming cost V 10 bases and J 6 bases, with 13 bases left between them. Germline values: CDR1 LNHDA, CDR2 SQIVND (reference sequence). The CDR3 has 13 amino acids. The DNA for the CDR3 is TGTGCCACCCGGGACACCCTTAATTCACCCCTCCACTTT. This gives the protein CATRDTLNSPLHF.

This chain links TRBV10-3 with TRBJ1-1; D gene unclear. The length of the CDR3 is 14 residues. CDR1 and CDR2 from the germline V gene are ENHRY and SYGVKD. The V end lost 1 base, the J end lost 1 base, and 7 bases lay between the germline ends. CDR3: CAISEWASNTEAFF. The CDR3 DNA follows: TGTGCCATCAGTGAGTGGGCATCGAACACTGAAGCTTTCTTT.

The CDR3 sequence: CASSQAWDIGNTIYF. In nucleotides, the CDR3 is TGTGCCAGCAGCCAAGCCTGGGACATAGGAAACACCATATATTTT. This sequence joins TRBV4-2 and TRBJ1-3, with a tentative D call TRBD1 (6 bases). The length of the CDR3 is 15 residues. V lost 1 base and J 4 bases, leaving 11 bases between the germline ends. Germline V gene data show CDR1 as LGHNA and CDR2 as YNFKEQ.

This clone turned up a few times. The CDR3, as DNA: TGTGCCAGCAGCTCCTCGGACAGAGTAGAGCAGTACTTC. Translating it yields CASSSSDRVEQYF. V is TRBV5-6 and J is TRBJ2-7; TRBD1 is a possible D gene (6 bases). The CDR3 length is 13 residues. Germline values: CDR1 SGHDT, CDR2 YYEEEE. Deletions cut 3 bases from V and 7 bases from J, with 14 bases between.

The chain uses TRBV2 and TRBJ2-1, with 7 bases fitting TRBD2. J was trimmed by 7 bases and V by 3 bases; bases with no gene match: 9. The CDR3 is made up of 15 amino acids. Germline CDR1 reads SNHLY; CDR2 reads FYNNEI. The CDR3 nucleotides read TGTGCCAGCAGTGAGTGGGGGGGTGAAATAAATGAGCAGTTCTTC. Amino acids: CASSEWGGEINEQFF.

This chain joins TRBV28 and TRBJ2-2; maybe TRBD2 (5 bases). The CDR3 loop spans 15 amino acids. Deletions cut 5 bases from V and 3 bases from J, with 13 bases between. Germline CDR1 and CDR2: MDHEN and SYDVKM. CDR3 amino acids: CASSKGMRDTGELFF. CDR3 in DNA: TGTGCCAGCAGTAAAGGGATGCGGGACACCGGGGAGCTGTTTTTT. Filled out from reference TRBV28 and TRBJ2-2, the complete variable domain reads DVKVTQSSRYLVKRTGEKVFLECVQDMDHENMFWYRQDPGLGLRLIYFSYDVKMKEKGDIPEGYSVSREKKERFSLILESASTNQTSMYLCASSKGMRDTGELFFGEGSRLTVL.

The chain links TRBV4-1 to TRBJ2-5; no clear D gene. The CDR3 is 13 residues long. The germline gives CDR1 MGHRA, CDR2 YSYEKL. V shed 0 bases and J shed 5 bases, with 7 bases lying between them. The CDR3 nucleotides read TGCGCCAGCAGCCAAGATCTAGTGGAGACCCAGTACTTC. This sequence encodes CASSQDLVETQYF.

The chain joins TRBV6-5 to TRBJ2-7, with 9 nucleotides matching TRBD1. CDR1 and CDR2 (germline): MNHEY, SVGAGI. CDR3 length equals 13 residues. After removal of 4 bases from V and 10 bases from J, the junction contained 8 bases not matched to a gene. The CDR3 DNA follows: TGTGCCAGCAGTTTGTCCCGGGACAGGGAACAGTACTTC. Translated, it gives CASSLSRDREQYF.

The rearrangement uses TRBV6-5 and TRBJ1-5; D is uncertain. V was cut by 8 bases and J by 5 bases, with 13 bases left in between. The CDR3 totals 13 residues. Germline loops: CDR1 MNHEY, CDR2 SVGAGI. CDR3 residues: CASQTELDQPQHF. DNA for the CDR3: TGTGCCAGCCAAACAGAATTGGATCAGCCCCAGCATTTT.

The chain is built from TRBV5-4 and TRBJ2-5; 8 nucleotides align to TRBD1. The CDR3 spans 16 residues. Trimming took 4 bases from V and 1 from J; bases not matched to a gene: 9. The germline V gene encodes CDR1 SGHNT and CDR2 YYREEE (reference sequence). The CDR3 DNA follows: TGTGCCAGCAGCCCCCGACAGGGGCGAGGCCAAGAGACCCAGTACTTC. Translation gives CASSPRQGRGQETQYF.

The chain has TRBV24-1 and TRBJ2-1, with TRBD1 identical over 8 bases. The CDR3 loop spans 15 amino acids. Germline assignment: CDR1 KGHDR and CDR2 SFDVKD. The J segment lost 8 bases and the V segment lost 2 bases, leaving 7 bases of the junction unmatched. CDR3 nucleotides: TGTGCCACCAGTGATTGGGGGGCAGGGGGCGATGAGCAGTTCTTC. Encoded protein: CATSDWGAGGDEQFF.

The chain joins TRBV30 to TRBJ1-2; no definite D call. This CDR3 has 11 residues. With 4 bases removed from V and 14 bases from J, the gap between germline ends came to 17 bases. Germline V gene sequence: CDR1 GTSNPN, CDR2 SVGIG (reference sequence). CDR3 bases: TGTGCCTGGAATCCAGGCGACGGTTCAACCTTC. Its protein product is CAWNPGDGSTF.

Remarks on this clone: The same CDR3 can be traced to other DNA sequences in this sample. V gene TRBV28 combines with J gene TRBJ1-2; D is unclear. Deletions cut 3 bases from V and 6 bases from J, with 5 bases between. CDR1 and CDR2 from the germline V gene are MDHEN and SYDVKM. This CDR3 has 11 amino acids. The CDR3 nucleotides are TGTGCCAGCAGTTTCACGGATGGCTACACCTTC. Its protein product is CASSFTDGYTF.

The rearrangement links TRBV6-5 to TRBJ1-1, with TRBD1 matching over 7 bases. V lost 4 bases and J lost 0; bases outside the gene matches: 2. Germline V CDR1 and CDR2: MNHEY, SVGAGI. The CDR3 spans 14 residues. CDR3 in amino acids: CASSWDSLNTEAFF. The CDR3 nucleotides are TGTGCCAGCAGTTGGGACAGCTTGAACACTGAAGCTTTCTTT.

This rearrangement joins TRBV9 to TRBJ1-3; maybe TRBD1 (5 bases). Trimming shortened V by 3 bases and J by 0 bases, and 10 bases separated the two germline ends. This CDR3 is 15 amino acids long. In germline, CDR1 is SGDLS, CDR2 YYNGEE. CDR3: CASSGGVGSGNTIYF. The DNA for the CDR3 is TGTGCCAGCAGCGGGGGGGTCGGCTCTGGAAACACCATATATTTT.

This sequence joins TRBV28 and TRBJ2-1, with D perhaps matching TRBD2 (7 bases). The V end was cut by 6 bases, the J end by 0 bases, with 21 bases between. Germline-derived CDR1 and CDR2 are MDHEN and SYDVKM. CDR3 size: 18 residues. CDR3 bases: TGTGCCAGCAGCCCTCAAGTAGGGGGAGGGGGCTCCTACAATGAGCAGTTCTTC. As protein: CASSPQVGGGGSYNEQFF.

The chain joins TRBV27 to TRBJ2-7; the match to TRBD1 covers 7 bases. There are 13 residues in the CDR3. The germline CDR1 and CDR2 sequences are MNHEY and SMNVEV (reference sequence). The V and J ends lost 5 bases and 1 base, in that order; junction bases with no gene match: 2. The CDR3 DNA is TGTGCCAGCAGTGAGGGACAGTCCTACGAGCAGTACTTC. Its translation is CASSEGQSYEQYF.